Listed here are 20 T cell receptor beta chains from one sample, sequenced in a study of cytomegalovirus exposure and HLA in healthy donors. The PCR ran on 60 Vbeta and 13 Jbeta primers. Clones were read by immunoSEQ multiplex PCR, and TCRdb kept only the in-frame ones, dropping some. The profile shows some 150,000 clones, over 65% of them singletons. The specimen was PBMCs. The receptors shown here come from a female donor in good health and CMV-seronegative.

The J gene is TRBJ2-2, the V gene TRBV7-3, with TRBD2 matching over 8 bases. With V trimmed by 4 bases and J by 6 bases, 7 bases remained unmatched. The CDR3 is 15 residues long. Per germline, CDR1 SGHTA and CDR2 FQGTGA. CDR3 coding DNA: TGTGCCAGCAGCTCCGGGGGGGCCGGAGCCGGGGAGCTGTTTTTT. Protein: CASSSGGAGAGELFF.

The chain has TRBV11-1 and TRBJ1-2, with a possible D match to TRBD1 (6 bases). Germline assignment: CDR1 SGHAT and CDR2 FQDESV (reference sequence). The V gene lost 2 bases and the J gene lost 4 bases, with 14 bases spanning the gap. There are 15 residues in the CDR3. This CDR3 reads CASSLTKAGAYGYTF. CDR3 DNA sequence: TGTGCCAGCAGCTTAACTAAGGCGGGGGCCTATGGCTACACCTTC.

The V call is TRBV5-1, the J call TRBJ2-3; D may be TRBD2 (6 bases). The V and J ends lost 4 bases and 11 bases respectively, with 17 bases between them. The CDR3 is 13 amino acids. The V gene's germline CDR1 is SGHRS and CDR2 YFSETQ. The CDR3 DNA follows: TGCGCCAGCAGCCCCGGGCCCGCCGGGGGGCAGTATTTT. Translation gives CASSPGPAGGQYF.

This chain joins TRBV7-3 and TRBJ1-1; 9 bases map to TRBD1. Germline V gene sequence: CDR1 SGHTA, CDR2 FQGTGA. Losses at the gene ends were 5 bases for V and 10 bases for J; bases not matched to a gene: 11. The CDR3 is 14 residues long. The CDR3 sequence: CASSLVTGTGIAFF. The CDR3 DNA follows: TGTGCCAGCAGCCTAGTAACCGGGACAGGGATAGCTTTCTTT.

V gene TRBV6-1 combines with J gene TRBJ1-2; the D gene is possibly TRBD1 (6 bases). The CDR3 is 14 residues long. Trimming took off 7 bases at V and 8 bases at J, with 20 bases between the two ends. CDR1 and CDR2 from the germline V gene are MNHNS and SASEGT. CDR3 nucleotide sequence: TGTGCCAGCAACCCCCTCGCGGGGGGGCGCGGCTACACCTTC. Translated, it gives CASNPLAGGRGYTF.

The sample holds one count of this clone. The rearrangement joins TRBV4-2 to TRBJ2-6, with 7 bases fitting TRBD2. The CDR3 is made up of 17 amino acids. CDR1 and CDR2 from the germline V gene are LGHNA and YNFKEQ. The J segment lost 0 bases and the V segment lost 3 bases, leaving 5 bases of the junction unmatched. CDR3 sequence reads: CASSQGAGNSGANVLTF. The CDR3 coding sequence is TGTGCCAGCAGCCAGGGAGCGGGAAACTCTGGGGCCAACGTCCTGACTTTC.

The chain has TRBV6-6 and TRBJ2-7; D possibly corresponds to TRBD2 (6 bases). The germline CDR1 and CDR2 sequences are MNHNY and SVGAGI (reference sequence). The CDR3 runs to 13 residues. The germline V and J ends were trimmed by 5 bases and 3 bases, with 11 bases remaining between them. CDR3 bases: TGTGCCAGCAGTCCCGCGCGGGGCTACGAGCAGTACTTC. Its translation is CASSPARGYEQYF.

The chain uses TRBV5-1 and TRBJ2-1; 9 bases map to TRBD1. This CDR3 region has 15 residues. CDR1 and CDR2 (germline): SGHRS, YFSETQ. The V segment lost 0 bases and the J segment 7 bases; nucleotides outside the gene matches: 5. The CDR3 spells CASSLGGTGRNEQFF. The DNA for the CDR3 is TGCGCCAGCAGCTTGGGGGGGACAGGGAGGAATGAGCAGTTCTTC.

The chain has TRBV30 and TRBJ1-2, with D maybe TRBD1 (5 bases). The germline CDR1 and CDR2 sequences are GTSNPN and SVGIG (reference sequence). Trimming removed 6 bases from V and 0 bases from J, with 20 bases in between. The CDR3 contains 16 residues. For the CDR3, the DNA is TGTGCCTGTTCAGGACGGACAACCATGACTAACTATGGCTACACCTTC. Translation: CACSGRTTMTNYGYTF.

The V call is TRBV5-6, the J call TRBJ1-6, with 7 positions matching TRBD1. In germline, CDR1 is SGHDT, CDR2 YYEEEE. The CDR3 has 15 amino acids. Losses at the gene ends were 0 bases for V and 10 bases for J; bases not matched to a gene: 7. In nucleotides, the CDR3 is TGTGCCAGCAGCTTGGTCGACAGGGCGAGGTCACCCCTCCACTTT. It specifies CASSLVDRARSPLHF.

The rearrangement links TRBV5-4 to TRBJ1-2; TRBD1 might be the D (5 bases). This CDR3 has 14 residues. Trimming took 4 bases from V and 2 from J, leaving 12 bases between them. Per germline, CDR1 SGHNT and CDR2 YYREEE (reference sequence). In nucleotides, the CDR3 is TGTGCCAGCAGCCTCAAGGACAAAAACTATGGCTACACCTTC. This codes for CASSLKDKNYGYTF.

A word on this clone: The sample holds other DNA sequences that translate to the same CDR3. The chain uses TRBV9 and TRBJ2-2, with 11 nucleotides matching TRBD2. The germline V gene encodes CDR1 SGDLS and CDR2 YYNGEE. J was trimmed by 5 bases and V by 2 bases; bases with no gene match: 5. CDR3 length: 16 residues. The CDR3 sequence is CASSVTSGGGTGELFF. In DNA, the CDR3 is TGTGCCAGCAGCGTCACTAGCGGGGGAGGAACCGGGGAGCTGTTTTTT.

The chain uses TRBV7-9 and TRBJ1-3; unclear D gene. The CDR3 loop spans 13 amino acids. CDR1 is SEHNR and CDR2 is FQNEAQ in the germline V gene (reference sequence). V lost 5 bases and J 4 bases, leaving 9 bases between the germline ends. In DNA, the CDR3 is TGTGCCAGCAGCCCCCGCGCCGGAAACACCATATATTTT. It translates to CASSPRAGNTIYF.

The chain recombines TRBV2 with TRBJ1-2; D is unclear. CDR1 SNHLY and CDR2 FYNNEI come from the germline V gene. This CDR3 is 12 amino acids long. V lost 4 bases to trimming and J lost 7 bases, with 10 bases between them. The CDR3 region is CASSAGVGGYTF. The DNA of the CDR3 is TGTGCCAGCAGTGCAGGTGTTGGTGGCTACACCTTC. Filled out from reference TRBV2 and TRBJ1-2, the complete variable domain reads EPEVTQTPSHQVTQMGQEVILRCVPISNHLYFYWYRQILGQKVEFLVSFYNNEISEKSEIFDDQFSVERPDGSNFTLKIRSTKLEDSAMYFCASSAGVGGYTFGSGTRLTVV.

The V gene is TRBV28, the J gene TRBJ1-3, with D maybe TRBD1 (5 bases). Germline V gives CDR1 MDHEN, CDR2 SYDVKM. V shed 3 bases and J shed 0 bases, with 18 bases lying between them. The CDR3 consists of 18 residues. The CDR3 spells CASSLGMGLADSGNTIYF. Written as DNA, the CDR3 is TGTGCCAGCAGTTTGGGTATGGGACTCGCTGACTCTGGAAACACCATATATTTT. Using reference TRBV28 and TRBJ1-3 for the parts outside the CDR3, the full variable domain is DVKVTQSSRYLVKRTGEKVFLECVQDMDHENMFWYRQDPGLGLRLIYFSYDVKMKEKGDIPEGYSVSREKKERFSLILESASTNQTSMYLCASSLGMGLADSGNTIYFGEGSWLTVV.

The chain couples TRBV25-1 to TRBJ2-1; 14 bases map to TRBD2. From germline, CDR1 is MGHDK and CDR2 SYGVNS. CDR3 length: 18 amino acids. With V trimmed by 1 base and J by 4 bases, 6 bases remained unmatched. The CDR3 coding sequence is TGTGCCAGCAGTGAATTTAAGGGACTAGCGGGAGAATACAATGAGCAGTTCTTC. It encodes CASSEFKGLAGEYNEQFF.

The rearrangement links TRBV18 to TRBJ2-1, with 10 bases fitting TRBD2. The V and J ends lost 5 bases and 2 bases, in that order; junction bases with no gene match: 3. Germline loops: CDR1 KGHSH, CDR2 LQKENI. The CDR3 length is 15 residues. The CDR3 here is CASSDGLAAYNEQFF. In nucleotides, the CDR3 is TGTGCCAGCTCAGATGGACTAGCGGCCTACAATGAGCAGTTCTTC.

This chain joins TRBV10-3 and TRBJ1-4; TRBD1 is a possible D gene (5 bases). Germline CDR1 reads ENHRY; CDR2 reads SYGVKD. V was trimmed by 7 bases and J by 5 bases, leaving 5 bases between them. The CDR3 totals 11 residues. CDR3 DNA sequence: TGTGCCATCAAGGGGAATGAAAAACTGTTTTTT. Translating it yields CAIKGNEKLFF.

J is TRBJ2-5 and V is TRBV7-3; tentative D call: TRBD1 (5 bases). The germline V and J ends were trimmed by 4 bases and 4 bases, with 10 bases remaining between them. Germline CDR1 reads SGHTA; CDR2 reads FQGTGA. The CDR3 sequence is 13 residues long. CDR3 residues: CASSSIQGETQYF. CDR3 coding DNA: TGTGCCAGCAGCTCAATTCAGGGAGAGACCCAGTACTTC.

This chain joins TRBV6-1 and TRBJ1-1; perhaps TRBD1 as D (5 bases). V lost 9 bases to trimming and J lost 1 base, with 9 bases between them. The germline V gene has CDR1 MNHNS and CDR2 SASEGT. The CDR3 runs to 12 residues. CDR3 sequence reads: CASQDKNTEAFF. CDR3 coding DNA: TGTGCCAGTCAGGACAAGAACACTGAAGCTTTCTTT.